This T cell receptor beta chain was sequenced during a study of molecular identifiers for immune sequencing clone quantification. This clonotype was picked up many times. TCRdb called the PCR reads again in MiXCR, with one record for every CDR3 protein. The data hold about 60,000 distinct CDR3 sequences, with around a sixth observed a single time. This sequence originates from a human donor in good health. Some libraries in this study had Jurkat cell RNA spiked in. Input material: naive CD8+ T cells from blood, with Jurkat cell RNA spiked in. The subset here: FACS-sorted CD8+CD4-CCR7+CD45RA+ naive T cells.

CDR3 amino acids: CASSGQSDWAGANVLTF. The CDR3 DNA reads TGTGCCAGCAGCGGACAGTCCGACTGGGCTGGGGCCAACGTCCTGACTTTC. The chain combines TRBV6-2 or TRBV6-3 with TRBJ2-6, with D maybe TRBD1 (6 bases). Germline V gene sequence: CDR1 MNHEY, CDR2 SVGEGT. Trimming stripped 6 bases from V and 2 bases from J, with 17 bases between. This CDR3 has 17 residues.